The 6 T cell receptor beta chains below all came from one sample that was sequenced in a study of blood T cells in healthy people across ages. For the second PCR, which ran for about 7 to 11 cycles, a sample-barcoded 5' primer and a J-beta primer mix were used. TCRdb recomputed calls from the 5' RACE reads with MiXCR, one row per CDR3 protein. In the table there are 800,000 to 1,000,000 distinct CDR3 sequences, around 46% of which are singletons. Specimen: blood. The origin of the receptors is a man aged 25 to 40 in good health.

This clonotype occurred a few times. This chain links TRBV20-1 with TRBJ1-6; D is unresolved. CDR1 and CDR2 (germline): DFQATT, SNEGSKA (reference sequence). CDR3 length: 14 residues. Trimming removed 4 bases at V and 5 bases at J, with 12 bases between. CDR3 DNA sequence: TGCAGTGCTAACGAGGGTCGGAATAATTCACCCCTCCACTTT. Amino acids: CSANEGRNNSPLHF.

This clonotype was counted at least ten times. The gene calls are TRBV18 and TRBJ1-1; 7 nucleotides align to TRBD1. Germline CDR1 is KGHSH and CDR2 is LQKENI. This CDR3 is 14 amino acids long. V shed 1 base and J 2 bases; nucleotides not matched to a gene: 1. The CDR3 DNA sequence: TGTGCCAGCTCACCACAGGGGGCCAACACTGAAGCTTTCTTT. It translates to CASSPQGANTEAFF.

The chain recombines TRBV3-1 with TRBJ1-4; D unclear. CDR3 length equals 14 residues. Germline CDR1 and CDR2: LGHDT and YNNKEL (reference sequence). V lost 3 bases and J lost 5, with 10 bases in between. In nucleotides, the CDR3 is TGTGCCAGCAGCCATCGGGAAAACAATGAAAAACTGTTTTTT. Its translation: CASSHRENNEKLFF.

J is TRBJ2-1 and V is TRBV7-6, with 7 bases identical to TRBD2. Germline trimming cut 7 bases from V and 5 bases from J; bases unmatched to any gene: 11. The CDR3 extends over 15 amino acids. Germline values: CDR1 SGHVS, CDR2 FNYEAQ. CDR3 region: CASNFRAGSHNEQFF. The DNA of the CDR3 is TGTGCCAGCAACTTTCGAGCGGGGTCCCACAATGAGCAGTTCTTC.

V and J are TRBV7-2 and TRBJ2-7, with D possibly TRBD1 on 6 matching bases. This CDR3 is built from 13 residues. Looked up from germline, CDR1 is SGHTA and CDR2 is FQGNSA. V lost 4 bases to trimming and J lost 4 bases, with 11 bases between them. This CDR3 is CASSYGTRYEQYF. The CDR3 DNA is TGTGCCAGCAGCTATGGGACACGTTACGAGCAGTACTTC.

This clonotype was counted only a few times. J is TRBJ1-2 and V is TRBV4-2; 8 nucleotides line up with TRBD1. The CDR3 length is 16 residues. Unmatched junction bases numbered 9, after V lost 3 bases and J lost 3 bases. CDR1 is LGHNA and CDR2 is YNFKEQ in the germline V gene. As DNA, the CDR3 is TGTGCCAGCAGCCATCCTGCAGGGGGCTTGGACTATGGCTACACCTTC. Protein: CASSHPAGGLDYGYTF.